These 18 T cell receptor beta chains were sequenced from one sample in a study of control samples from healthy donors and cancer patients. The assay was immunoSEQ multiplex PCR, and TCRdb's table has in-frame clones only and misses some. The data hold 60,000 to 95,000 clones, with over 65% observed a single time. What was sequenced was blood. The origin of the receptors is a man in his fifties or sixties in good health.

The count of this clone is one. The CDR3 is CAISESKQGAGTGELFF. The CDR3 coding sequence is TGTGCCATCAGTGAAAGTAAACAGGGGGCGGGCACCGGGGAGCTGTTTTTT. The chain recombines TRBV10-3 with TRBJ2-2, with TRBD1 matching 9 bases. J was trimmed by 4 bases and V by 3 bases; bases with no gene match: 9. This CDR3 is 17 amino acids long. CDR1 and CDR2 (germline): ENHRY, SYGVKD.

The chain carries TRBV19 and TRBJ1-3; D unclear. Germline CDR1 reads LNHDA; CDR2 reads SQIVND (reference sequence). The V gene lost 5 bases and the J gene lost 4 bases, with 12 bases spanning the gap. The CDR3 totals 14 residues. The CDR3 here is CASSPRERGNTIYF. The CDR3 coding sequence is TGTGCCAGTAGTCCTCGGGAGCGAGGAAACACCATATATTTT.

Concerning this clone itself: At one boundary the junction diverges from the germline segment, which might be a read error. The V and J genes are TRBV6-2 or TRBV6-3 and TRBJ2-7; TRBD1 or TRBD2 may be the D gene (5 bases each). The CDR3 has 12 amino acids. The germline V gene has CDR1 MNHEY and CDR2 SVGEGT. CDR3 amino acids: CASSYGTLLGDF. The CDR3 region has the DNA TGTGCCAGCAGTTACGGGACGTTACTCGGTGACTTC.

CDR3 DNA sequence: TGTGCCTGGAGTGTACTTCGGACCCAGTACTTC. It yields the protein CAWSVLRTQYF. This rearrangement joins TRBV30 to TRBJ2-5; D call uncertain. CDR3 length: 11 residues. CDR1 is GTSNPN and CDR2 is SVGIG in the germline V gene (reference sequence). Trimming took off 0 bases at V and 7 bases at J, with 6 bases between the two ends.

This clone was observed a handful of times. The chain links TRBV19 to TRBJ1-5; D ambiguous. Germline-derived CDR1 and CDR2 are LNHDA and SQIVND (reference sequence). This CDR3 has 14 residues. The V gene lost 5 bases and the J gene lost 4 bases, with 12 bases spanning the gap. CDR3 amino acids: CASSLREMNQPQHF. In DNA form, the CDR3 reads TGTGCCAGTAGTCTCCGGGAAATGAATCAGCCCCAGCATTTT.

V usage is TRBV7-9 and J usage is TRBJ1-4; D is perhaps TRBD1 (5 bases). CDR1 is SEHNR, CDR2 FQNEAQ, per germline (reference sequence). V lost 4 bases and J 3 bases, leaving 15 bases between the germline ends. The CDR3 has 16 residues. CDR3 DNA sequence: TGTGCCAGCAGCTACACCGGGGCAGCCCCTAATGAAAAACTGTTTTTT. It specifies CASSYTGAAPNEKLFF.

This clone was seen more than once but under ten times. The chain's CDR3 is CASSLGGIGELFF. CDR3 coding DNA: TGTGCCAGCAGCCTGGGAGGGATCGGGGAGCTGTTTTTT. The chain is built from TRBV7-2 and TRBJ2-2; TRBD2 agrees at 7 bases. From germline, CDR1 is SGHTA and CDR2 FQGNSA. This CDR3 has 13 amino acids. The V and J ends lost 5 bases and 7 bases, in that order; junction bases with no gene match: 4. The entire variable domain, with the rest obtained from reference TRBV7-2 and TRBJ2-2, is as follows: GAGVSQSPSNKVTEKGKDVELRCDPISGHTALYWYRQSLGQGLEFLIYFQGNSAPDKSGLPSDRFSAERTGGSVSTLTIQRTQQEDSAVYLCASSLGGIGELFFGEGSRLTVL.

The genes are TRBV5-4 and TRBJ2-7, with 7 bases identical to TRBD1. The ends lost 4 bases at V and 4 bases at J; junction bases unmatched: 5. CDR1 is SGHNT, CDR2 YYREEE, per germline (reference sequence). CDR3 length equals 13 residues. CDR3 residues: CASSLDRAYEQYF. The CDR3 DNA follows: TGTGCCAGCAGCCTCGACAGGGCTTACGAGCAGTACTTC.

This clone has just one count. The chain has TRBV6-5 and TRBJ1-6; D not resolved. Trimming removed 10 bases at V and 6 bases at J, with 13 bases between. The CDR3 has 13 residues. CDR1 and CDR2 from the germline V gene are MNHEY and SVGAGI. CDR3 bases: TGTGCCACCACGCTGGCTACTAATTCACCCCTCCACTTT. Translated: CATTLATNSPLHF.

This chain joins TRBV4-1 and TRBJ2-7, with D uncertain. The V end lost 1 base, the J end lost 3 bases, and 10 bases lay between the germline ends. The CDR3 contains 14 residues. Germline CDR1 is MGHRA and CDR2 is YSYEKL. The CDR3, as DNA: TGCGCCAGCAGCCAAGTCGGTTCAGGCTACGAGCAGTACTTC. It translates to CASSQVGSGYEQYF.

In its sample, this clone was seen a few times. The gene calls are TRBV2 and TRBJ1-6; no clear D gene. The length of the CDR3 is 15 residues. V lost 6 bases and J lost 6, with 15 bases in between. The germline gives CDR1 SNHLY, CDR2 FYNNEI. In DNA, the CDR3 is TGTGCCAGCAGGGGAGCAGGTATCCTTAATTCACCCCTCCACTTT. Residues: CASRGAGILNSPLHF.

This chain joins TRBV4-3 and TRBJ2-1; perhaps TRBD2 as D (6 bases). The germline gives CDR1 LGHNA, CDR2 YSLEER. Trimming left V 0 bases short and J 3 bases short, with 15 bases between. The CDR3 consists of 17 residues. The DNA for the CDR3 is TGCGCCAGCAGCCAAGATCGCGGGGCAGCAGGCTACAATGAGCAGTTCTTC. Its translation: CASSQDRGAAGYNEQFF.

The CDR3 region has the DNA TGTGCCAGCACCCTAGGAGGGAGGTATGGCGAGCAGTACTTC. Translating it yields CASTLGGRYGEQYF. The V gene is TRBV6-6, the J gene TRBJ2-7; D possibly corresponds to TRBD2 (6 bases). The CDR3 sequence is 14 residues long. V lost 7 bases, J lost 6 bases, and 19 bases lay in between. Germline assignment: CDR1 MNHNY and CDR2 SVGAGI (reference sequence).

The chain joins TRBV11-3 to TRBJ2-4; 9 bases match TRBD2. Germline V gene lookup returns CDR1 SGHNT and CDR2 YENEEA. V was pared by 5 bases and J by 1 base, with 9 bases of the junction left unmatched. This CDR3 has 17 residues. In nucleotides, the CDR3 is TGTGCCAGCAGCGCCGGACTAGCGAGGTCGGCCAAAAACATTCAGTACTTC. Its translation is CASSAGLARSAKNIQYF.

DNA of the CDR3: TGTGCCAGCAGTGAAACAACCATTCAAGAGACCCAGTACTTC. As protein: CASSETTIQETQYF. The chain links TRBV25-1 to TRBJ2-5; D remains ambiguous. Germline CDR1 MGHDK, CDR2 SYGVNS. Trimming shortened V by 2 bases and J by 2 bases, and 9 bases separated the two germline ends. This CDR3 has 14 residues.

This chain uses TRBV20-1 with TRBJ2-1, with 10 positions matching TRBD2. CDR3 length equals 16 residues. CDR1 DFQATT and CDR2 SNEGSKA come from the germline V gene (reference sequence). V dropped 3 bases and J dropped 9; count of bases not matched to a gene: 14. Here the CDR3 reads CSASLSGRPRGTEQFF. The CDR3 DNA follows: TGCAGTGCTAGTCTTAGCGGGAGGCCTAGGGGAACTGAGCAGTTCTTC.

V is TRBV19 and J is TRBJ1-5; 7 bases are a match to TRBD1. Germline loops: CDR1 LNHDA, CDR2 SQIVND (reference sequence). V lost 4 bases and J lost 6; bases outside the gene matches: 9. The CDR3 is 15 residues long. The CDR3 reads CASSRGTGVSQPQHF. Here the CDR3 DNA reads TGTGCCAGTAGTAGGGGAACAGGGGTCAGTCAGCCCCAGCATTTT.

The V and J genes are TRBV11-2 and TRBJ2-3, with a tentative D call TRBD2 (6 bases). V lost 5 bases to trimming and J lost 3 bases, with 12 bases between them. The CDR3 loop spans 14 amino acids. Germline CDR1 is SGHAT and CDR2 is FQNNGV. Here the CDR3 reads CASSPTGVTDTQYF. In nucleotides, the CDR3 is TGTGCCAGCAGCCCTACGGGAGTAACAGATACGCAGTATTTT.